The present TCR beta chain was sequenced within a study of T cells in tuberculosis. Looking at the study overall: The T cells targeted glucose monomycolate, a mycobacterial lipid, via CD1B. IGRA-negative adolescents, IGRA-positive adolescents with latent tuberculosis and adults with active tuberculosis formed this South African cohort. General observations from the study: Active tuberculosis TCR-alpha repertoires lay closer to GMM-specific TCRs than IGRA-negative controls, suggesting clonal expansion.

TCRdb's copy holds only in-frame clones and misses some; the assay was immunoSEQ multiplex PCR. The table shows more than 35,000 clones, with 90% to 95% occurring only once. In regard to this clone: Antigen specificity is unknown.

At study entry, adolescents had tuberculin skin tests and IGRA screening. The CDR3 sequence is 15 residues long. Trimming pared 0 bases from V and 3 bases from J, leaving 12 bases between. Germline V gene sequence: CDR1 MNHEY, CDR2 SVGAGI. The chain has TRBV6-5 and TRBJ2-7; the D gene is possibly TRBD1 (5 bases). What was sequenced was PBMCs. The clonotype was recovered from a donor aged 10 to 29 with latent tuberculosis or without tuberculosis infection. CDR3 amino acids: CASSYSSGLLYEQYF. CDR3 DNA sequence: TGTGCCAGCAGTTACTCGTCAGGGTTACTCTACGAGCAGTACTTC.